What follows describes a single T cell receptor beta chain. Its antigen is not known. TCRdb processed the 5' RACE reads anew with MiXCR; each CDR3 protein has one entry. The sample has around 220,000 distinct CDR3 sequences, around 15% seen once. This entry is derived from a study of identical twins. The study's findings and limits: Among monozygotic twins, out-of-frame TCR alpha sharing exceeded what models predicted.

Material for sequencing was memory (CD45RO+) T cells sorted from blood. This clonotype was obtained from a woman in her late teens or twenties in good health.

The CDR3 region has the DNA TGTGCCAGCAGCTTTCTCAGGGGAGGGACTGAAGCTTTCTTT. Its translation: CASSFLRGGTEAFF. The chain recombines TRBV7-9 with TRBJ1-1; TRBD1 might be the D (6 bases). Germline V CDR1 and CDR2: SEHNR, FQNEAQ (reference sequence). Deletions cut 3 bases from V and 5 bases from J, with 13 bases between. This CDR3 has 14 amino acids.